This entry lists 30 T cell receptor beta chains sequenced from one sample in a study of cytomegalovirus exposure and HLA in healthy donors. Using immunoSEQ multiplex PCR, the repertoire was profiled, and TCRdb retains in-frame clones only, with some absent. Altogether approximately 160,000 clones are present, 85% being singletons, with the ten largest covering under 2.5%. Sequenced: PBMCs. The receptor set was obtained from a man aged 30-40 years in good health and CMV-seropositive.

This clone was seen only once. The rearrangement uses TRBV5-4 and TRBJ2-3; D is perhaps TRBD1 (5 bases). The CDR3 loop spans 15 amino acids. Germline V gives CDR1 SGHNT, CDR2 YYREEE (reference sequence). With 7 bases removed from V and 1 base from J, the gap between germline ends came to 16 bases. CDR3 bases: TGTGCCAGCGCCGACCGCGGACAACGCACAGATACGCAGTATTTT. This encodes CASADRGQRTDTQYF.

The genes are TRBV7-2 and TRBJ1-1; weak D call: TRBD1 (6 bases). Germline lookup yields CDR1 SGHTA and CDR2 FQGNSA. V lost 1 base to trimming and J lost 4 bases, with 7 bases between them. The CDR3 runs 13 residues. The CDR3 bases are TGTGCCAGCAGCTTAGGGACAGCCACTGAAGCTTTCTTT. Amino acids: CASSLGTATEAFF.

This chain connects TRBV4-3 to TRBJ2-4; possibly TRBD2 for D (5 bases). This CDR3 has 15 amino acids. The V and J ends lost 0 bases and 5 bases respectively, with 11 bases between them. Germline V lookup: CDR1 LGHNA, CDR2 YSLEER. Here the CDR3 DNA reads TGCGCCAGCAGCCAAGACGGGGTACGCCAAAACATTCAGTACTTC. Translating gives CASSQDGVRQNIQYF.

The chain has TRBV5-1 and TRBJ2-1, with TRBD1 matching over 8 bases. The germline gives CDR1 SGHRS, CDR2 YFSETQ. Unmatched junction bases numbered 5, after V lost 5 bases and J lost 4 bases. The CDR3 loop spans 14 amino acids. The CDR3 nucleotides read TGCGCCAGCAGGGGGACAGGTTTATACAATGAGCAGTTCTTC. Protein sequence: CASRGTGLYNEQFF.

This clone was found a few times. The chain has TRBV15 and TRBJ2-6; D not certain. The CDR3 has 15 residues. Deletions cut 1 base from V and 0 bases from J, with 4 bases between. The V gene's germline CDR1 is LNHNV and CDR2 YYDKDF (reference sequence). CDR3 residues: CATSRAGSGANVLTF. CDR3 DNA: TGTGCCACCAGCAGAGCCGGCTCTGGGGCCAACGTCCTGACTTTC.

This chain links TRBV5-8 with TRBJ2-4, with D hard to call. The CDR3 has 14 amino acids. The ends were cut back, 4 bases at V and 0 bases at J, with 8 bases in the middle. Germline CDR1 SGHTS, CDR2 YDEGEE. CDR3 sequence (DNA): TGTGCCAGCAGCGAGGATCTAGCCAAAAACATTCAGTACTTC. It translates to CASSEDLAKNIQYF.

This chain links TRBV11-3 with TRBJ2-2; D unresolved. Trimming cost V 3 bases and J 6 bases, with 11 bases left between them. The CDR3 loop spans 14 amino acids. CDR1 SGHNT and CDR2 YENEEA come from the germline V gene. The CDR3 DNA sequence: TGTGCCAGCAGCTTGGTTAGCCGCTCCGGGGAGCTGTTTTTT. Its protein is CASSLVSRSGELFF.

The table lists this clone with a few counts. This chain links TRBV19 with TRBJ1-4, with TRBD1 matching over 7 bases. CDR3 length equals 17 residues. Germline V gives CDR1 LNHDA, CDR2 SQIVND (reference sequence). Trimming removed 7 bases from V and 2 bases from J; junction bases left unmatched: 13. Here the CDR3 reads CASKPGQTVSTNEKLFF. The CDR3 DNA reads TGTGCCAGTAAGCCGGGACAGACTGTCTCGACTAATGAAAAACTGTTTTTT.

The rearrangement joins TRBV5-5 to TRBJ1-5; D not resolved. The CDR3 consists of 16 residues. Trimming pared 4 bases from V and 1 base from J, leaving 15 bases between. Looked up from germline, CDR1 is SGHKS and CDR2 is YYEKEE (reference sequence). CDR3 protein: CASSDRFGSSNQPQHF. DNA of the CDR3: TGTGCCAGCAGCGATCGCTTCGGGTCCAGCAATCAGCCCCAGCATTTT.

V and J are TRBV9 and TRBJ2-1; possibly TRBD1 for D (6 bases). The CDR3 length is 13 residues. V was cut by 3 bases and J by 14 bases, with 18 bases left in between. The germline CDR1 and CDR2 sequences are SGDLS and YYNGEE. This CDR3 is CASSGNPGQTEFF. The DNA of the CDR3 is TGTGCCAGCAGCGGGAATCCGGGACAAACGGAGTTCTTC.

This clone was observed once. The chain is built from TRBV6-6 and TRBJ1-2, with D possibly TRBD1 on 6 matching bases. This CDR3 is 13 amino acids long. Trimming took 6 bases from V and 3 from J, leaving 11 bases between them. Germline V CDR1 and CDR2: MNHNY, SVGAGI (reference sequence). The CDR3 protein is CASRTAGDYGYTF. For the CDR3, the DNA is TGTGCCAGCAGAACCGCAGGGGACTATGGCTACACCTTC.

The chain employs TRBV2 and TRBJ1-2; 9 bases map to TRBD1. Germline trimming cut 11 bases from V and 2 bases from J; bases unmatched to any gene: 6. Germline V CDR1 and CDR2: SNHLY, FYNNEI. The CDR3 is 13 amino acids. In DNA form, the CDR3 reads TGTGCCGGAGACAGGGGGATCAACTATGGCTACACCTTC. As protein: CAGDRGINYGYTF.

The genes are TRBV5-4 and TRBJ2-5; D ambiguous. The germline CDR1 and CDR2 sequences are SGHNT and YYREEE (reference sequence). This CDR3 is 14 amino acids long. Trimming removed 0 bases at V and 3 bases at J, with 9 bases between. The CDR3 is CASSLGLRKETQYF. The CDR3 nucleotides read TGTGCCAGCAGCTTGGGACTCCGAAAAGAGACCCAGTACTTC. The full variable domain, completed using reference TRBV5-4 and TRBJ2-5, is ETGVTQSPTHLIKTRGQQVTLRCSSQSGHNTVSWYQQALGQGPQFIFQYYREEENGRGNFPPRFSGLQFPNYSSELNVNALELDDSALYLCASSLGLRKETQYFGPGTRLLVL.

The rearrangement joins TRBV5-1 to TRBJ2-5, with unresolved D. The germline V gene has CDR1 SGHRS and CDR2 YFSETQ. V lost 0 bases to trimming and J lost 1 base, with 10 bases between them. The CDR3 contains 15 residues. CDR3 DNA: TGCGCCAGCAGCTTGGCCCCGGGTCCCCAAGAGACCCAGTACTTC. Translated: CASSLAPGPQETQYF.

This CDR3 is CASRIQGTGELFF. CDR3 sequence (DNA): TGTGCCAGTAGGATACAGGGGACCGGGGAGCTGTTTTTT. This chain joins TRBV19 and TRBJ2-2, with 7 positions matching TRBD1. The CDR3 is 13 residues long. Germline trimming cut 6 bases from V and 5 bases from J; bases unmatched to any gene: 3. From germline, CDR1 is LNHDA and CDR2 SQIVND (reference sequence).

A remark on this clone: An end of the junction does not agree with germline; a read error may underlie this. Here the CDR3 reads CASSLAEFQETQYF. The CDR3 DNA sequence: TGTGCCAGCAGCCTAGCGGAGTTCCAAGAGACCCAGTACTTC. J is TRBJ2-5 and V is TRBV7-6, with 7 bases that match TRBD2. The CDR3 covers 14 residues. In germline, CDR1 is SGHVS, CDR2 FNYEAQ.

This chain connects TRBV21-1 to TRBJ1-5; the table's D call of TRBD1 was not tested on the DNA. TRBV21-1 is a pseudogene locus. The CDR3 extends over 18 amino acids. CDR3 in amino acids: CASSPNVEDRGRKQPQHF. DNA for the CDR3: TGTGCCAGCAGTCCTAACGTGGAGGACAGGGGGCGAAAGCAGCCCCAGCATTTT.

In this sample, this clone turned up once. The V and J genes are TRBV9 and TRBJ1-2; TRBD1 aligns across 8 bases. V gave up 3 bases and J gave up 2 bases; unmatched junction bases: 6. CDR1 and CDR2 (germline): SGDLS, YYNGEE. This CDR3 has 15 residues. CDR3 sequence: CASSDVDRANYGYTF. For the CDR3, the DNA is TGTGCCAGCAGCGATGTGGACAGGGCCAACTATGGCTACACCTTC. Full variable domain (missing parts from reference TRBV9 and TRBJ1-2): DSGVTQTPKHLITATGQRVTLRCSPRSGDLSVYWYQQSLDQGLQFLIQYYNGEERAKGNILERFSAQQFPDLHSELNLSSLELGDSALYFCASSDVDRANYGYTFGSGTRLTVV.

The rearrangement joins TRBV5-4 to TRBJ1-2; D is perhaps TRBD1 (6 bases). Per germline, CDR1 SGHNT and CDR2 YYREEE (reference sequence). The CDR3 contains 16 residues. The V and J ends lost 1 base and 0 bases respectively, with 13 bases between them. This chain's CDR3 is CASSLPPGVANYGYTF. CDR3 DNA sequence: TGTGCCAGCAGCTTGCCCCCAGGGGTAGCTAACTATGGCTACACCTTC.

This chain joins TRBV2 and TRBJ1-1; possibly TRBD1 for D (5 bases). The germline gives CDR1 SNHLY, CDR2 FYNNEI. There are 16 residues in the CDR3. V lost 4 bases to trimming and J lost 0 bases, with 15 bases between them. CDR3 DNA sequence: TGTGCCAGCAGTGGGGGGGAGGGACGAATGAACACTGAAGCTTTCTTT. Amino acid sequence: CASSGGEGRMNTEAFF.

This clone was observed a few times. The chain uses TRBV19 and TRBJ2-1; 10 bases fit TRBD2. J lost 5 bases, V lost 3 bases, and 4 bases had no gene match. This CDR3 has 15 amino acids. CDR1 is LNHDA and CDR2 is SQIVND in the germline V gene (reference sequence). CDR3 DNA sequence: TGTGCCAGTAGTATTCTAGCGGGGGCCGACAATGAGCAGTTCTTC. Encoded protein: CASSILAGADNEQFF.

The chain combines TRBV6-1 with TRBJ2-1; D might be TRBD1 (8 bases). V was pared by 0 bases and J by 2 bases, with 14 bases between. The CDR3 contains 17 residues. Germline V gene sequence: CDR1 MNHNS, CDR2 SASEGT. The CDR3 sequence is CASSEARQGRAYNEQFF. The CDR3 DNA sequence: TGTGCCAGCAGTGAAGCGCGACAGGGGAGGGCCTACAATGAGCAGTTCTTC.

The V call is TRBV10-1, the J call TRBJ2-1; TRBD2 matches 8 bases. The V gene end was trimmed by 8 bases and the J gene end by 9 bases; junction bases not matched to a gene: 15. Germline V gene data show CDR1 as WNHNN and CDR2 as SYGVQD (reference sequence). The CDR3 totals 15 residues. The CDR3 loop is CASPRGGAGAGEQFF. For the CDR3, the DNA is TGCGCCAGCCCCCGGGGGGGGGCGGGGGCCGGTGAGCAGTTCTTC.

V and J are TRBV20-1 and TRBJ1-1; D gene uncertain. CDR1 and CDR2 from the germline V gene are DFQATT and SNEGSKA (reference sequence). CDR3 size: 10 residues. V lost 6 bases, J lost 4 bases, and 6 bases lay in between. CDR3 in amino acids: CSAFRTEAFF. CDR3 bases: TGCAGTGCCTTTCGCACTGAAGCTTTCTTT.

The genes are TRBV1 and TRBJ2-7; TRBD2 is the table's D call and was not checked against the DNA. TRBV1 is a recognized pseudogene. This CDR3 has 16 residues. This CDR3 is CTSSHLPGLAGREQYF. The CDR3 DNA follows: TGCACCAGCAGCCATCTTCCGGGACTAGCGGGGCGGGAGCAGTACTTC.

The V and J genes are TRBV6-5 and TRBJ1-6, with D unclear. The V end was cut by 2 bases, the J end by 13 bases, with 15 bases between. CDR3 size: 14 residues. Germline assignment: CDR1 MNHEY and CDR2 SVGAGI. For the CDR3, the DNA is TGTGCCAGCAGTTACGTACAGCCCACTGGGCCCCTCCACTTT. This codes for CASSYVQPTGPLHF.

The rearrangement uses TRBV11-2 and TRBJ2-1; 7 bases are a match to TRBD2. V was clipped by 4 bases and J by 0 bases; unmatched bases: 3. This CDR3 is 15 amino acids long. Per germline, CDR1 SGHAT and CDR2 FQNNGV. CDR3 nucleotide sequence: TGTGCCAGCAGCTCAAGCGGGGTCTCCTACAATGAGCAGTTCTTC. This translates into CASSSSGVSYNEQFF.

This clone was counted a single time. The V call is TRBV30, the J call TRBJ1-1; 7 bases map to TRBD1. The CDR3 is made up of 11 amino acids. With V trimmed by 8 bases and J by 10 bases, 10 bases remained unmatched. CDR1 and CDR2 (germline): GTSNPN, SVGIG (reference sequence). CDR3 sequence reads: CARKTGVGAFF. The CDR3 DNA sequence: TGTGCCAGAAAAACAGGGGTAGGAGCTTTCTTT.

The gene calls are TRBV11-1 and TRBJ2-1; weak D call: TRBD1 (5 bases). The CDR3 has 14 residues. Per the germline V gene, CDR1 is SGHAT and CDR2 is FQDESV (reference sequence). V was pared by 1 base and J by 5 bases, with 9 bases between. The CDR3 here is CASSLVGRDNEQFF. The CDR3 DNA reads TGTGCCAGCAGCTTAGTGGGCAGGGACAATGAGCAGTTCTTC.

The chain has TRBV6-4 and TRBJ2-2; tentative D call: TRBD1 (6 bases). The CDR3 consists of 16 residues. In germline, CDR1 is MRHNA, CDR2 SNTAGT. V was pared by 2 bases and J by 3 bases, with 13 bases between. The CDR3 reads CASSDQTGKDTGELFF. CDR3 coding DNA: TGTGCCAGCAGTGACCAGACAGGAAAGGACACCGGGGAGCTGTTTTTT.